A single sample is the source of the 22 T cell receptor beta chains below, sequenced in a study of blood T cells in healthy people across ages. Primed by a sample-barcoded 5' primer and a J-beta primer mix, a second PCR proceeded for roughly 7 to 12 cycles. TCRdb fed the 5' RACE reads into MiXCR, producing one record per CDR3 protein. Seen here are fewer than 900,000 distinct CDR3 sequences, around 46% observed once, and the top ten hold 20%. The specimen sequenced was blood. The receptors shown here come from a woman aged 55-69 years in good health.

The gene calls are TRBV29-1 and TRBJ2-2, with unresolved D. The ends were cut back, 3 bases at V and 3 bases at J, with 8 bases in the middle. Germline values: CDR1 SQVTM, CDR2 ANQGSEA. This CDR3 contains 13 residues. DNA for the CDR3: TGCAGCGTTGACCCGAGACACACCGGGGAGCTGTTTTTT. This translates into CSVDPRHTGELFF.

The genes are TRBV20-1 and TRBJ2-4; 9 nucleotides agree with TRBD1. The DNA matches TRBJ2-7 better at its end, which makes the J call doubtful. The length of the CDR3 is 17 residues. Germline-derived CDR1 and CDR2 are DFQATT and SNEGSKA (reference sequence). The CDR3 sequence: CSARFGQGIVKGYEQYF. CDR3 DNA: TGCAGTGCTAGATTCGGACAGGGGATTGTAAAAGGCTACGAGCAGTACTTC.

This clonotype is a singleton in its sample. This chain links TRBV12-3 or TRBV12-4 with TRBJ2-5; possibly TRBD2 for D (5 bases). Gene TRBJ2-7 matches the end of the DNA better, so the J call may be wrong. The CDR3 runs to 14 residues. The CDR3 DNA is TGTGCCAGCAAGGATCTAGTGGGAGTAGACGAGCAGTACTTC. This translates into CASKDLVGVDEQYF.

The rearrangement uses TRBV18 and TRBJ1-1; 7 bases map to TRBD1. Trimming took 5 bases from V and 3 from J; bases not matched to a gene: 3. The CDR3 contains 13 residues. Looked up from germline, CDR1 is KGHSH and CDR2 is LQKENI. CDR3: CASSTTGDTEAFF. For the CDR3, the DNA is TGTGCCAGCTCAACCACAGGGGACACTGAAGCTTTCTTT.

This clonotype was counted between two and nine times. The chain has TRBV11-2 and TRBJ2-7; TRBD2 matches at 7 bases. V gave up 5 bases and J gave up 3 bases; unmatched junction bases: 10. Germline CDR1 SGHAT, CDR2 FQNNGV. The CDR3 is 15 amino acids. The CDR3 DNA follows: TGTGCCAGCAGCCCCCAGTGGGCTAGCGGCTACGAGCAGTACTTC. It is translated as CASSPQWASGYEQYF.

The CDR3 is CASSLASGLSKNIQYF. The DNA for the CDR3 is TGTGCCAGCAGCTTAGCATCAGGCCTGAGCAAAAACATTCAGTACTTC. J is TRBJ2-4 and V is TRBV7-2; no definite D call. Trimming left V 0 bases short and J 3 bases short, with 12 bases between. CDR1 and CDR2 from the germline V gene are SGHTA and FQGNSA. There are 16 residues in the CDR3.

The chain uses TRBV2 and TRBJ2-3; TRBD2 matches at 7 bases. The V gene's germline CDR1 is SNHLY and CDR2 FYNNEI. The CDR3 consists of 15 residues. Trimming took 5 bases from V and 14 from J; bases not matched to a gene: 19. This chain's CDR3 is CASSTPSGEHRYAYF. Here the CDR3 DNA reads TGTGCCAGCAGTACGCCTAGCGGTGAGCACAGATACGCGTATTTT. Based on the CDR3 plus reference TRBV2 and TRBJ2-3, the full variable domain is EPEVTQTPSHQVTQMGQEVILRCVPISNHLYFYWYRQILGQKVEFLVSFYNNEISEKSEIFDDQFSVERPDGSNFTLKIRSTKLEDSAMYFCASSTPSGEHRYAYFGPGTRLTVL.

V is TRBV6-5 and J is TRBJ1-2, with D tentatively TRBD1 (5 bases). The CDR3 is 13 residues long. CDR1 and CDR2 from the germline V gene are MNHEY and SVGAGI. Trimming left V 5 bases short and J 4 bases short, with 11 bases between. CDR3 sequence (DNA): TGTGCCAGCAGTATCACCGGGACCTATGGCTACACCTTC. Translating gives CASSITGTYGYTF.

V usage is TRBV11-2 and J usage is TRBJ2-3; D tentatively reads TRBD1 or TRBD2 (5 bases each). Germline CDR1 and CDR2: SGHAT and FQNNGV. The CDR3 covers 14 residues. Between the trimmed V and J ends, which lost 6 bases and 2 bases, there was a span of 12 bases. The DNA of the CDR3 is TGTGCCAGCAGGTCCGGGGCTGACACAGATACGCAGTATTTT. As protein: CASRSGADTDTQYF.

The CDR3 DNA reads TGTGCCAGCAGTCCCCGGCGCTCTGGGGCCAACGTCCTGACTTTC. Amino acids: CASSPRRSGANVLTF. The chain has TRBV2 and TRBJ2-6; D is undetermined. This CDR3 is 15 amino acids long. V was pared by 5 bases and J by 0 bases, with 8 bases between. The germline V gene has CDR1 SNHLY and CDR2 FYNNEI.

This clonotype was detected a few times. The DNA of the CDR3 is TGTGCCAGCTCGACCGGGACACTTGGTGGTGAAAAACTGTTTTTT. Translated, it gives CASSTGTLGGEKLFF. V usage is TRBV18 and J usage is TRBJ1-4, with D possibly being TRBD1 (6 bases). Germline V gene data show CDR1 as KGHSH and CDR2 as LQKENI. Trimming stripped 6 bases from V and 7 bases from J, with 18 bases between. The CDR3 covers 15 residues.

The chain uses TRBV28 and TRBJ2-7; 9 nucleotides align to TRBD1. The CDR3 runs 13 residues. The ends lost 4 bases at V and 11 bases at J; junction bases unmatched: 9. The germline V gene encodes CDR1 MDHEN and CDR2 SYDVKM. CDR3 protein: CASSSGTGMAEYF. In nucleotides, the CDR3 is TGTGCCAGCAGTTCCGGGACAGGGATGGCGGAGTACTTC.

This clonotype has a handful of counts. The rearrangement links TRBV7-8 to TRBJ1-2; D may be TRBD1 (6 bases). The V gene's germline CDR1 is SGHVS and CDR2 FQNEAQ. Trimming took 3 bases from V and 4 from J, leaving 9 bases between them. This CDR3 spans 13 amino acids. DNA for the CDR3: TGTGCCAGCAGCTTGCAGGGGCTCTATGGCTACACCTTC. Translated, it gives CASSLQGLYGYTF. The full variable domain, its missing parts supplied by reference TRBV7-8 and TRBJ1-2, is GAGVSQSPRYKVAKRGQDVALRCDPISGHVSLFWYQQALGQGPEFLTYFQNEAQLDKSGLPSDRFFAERPEGSVSTLKIQRTQQEDSAVYLCASSLQGLYGYTFGSGTRLTVV.

The V and J genes are TRBV7-6 and TRBJ2-7; D unresolved. Germline-derived CDR1 and CDR2 are SGHVS and FNYEAQ. This CDR3 is built from 16 residues. Trimming cost V 3 bases and J 2 bases, with 17 bases left between them. The CDR3 sequence: CASSFQEGAAPYEQYF. The DNA for the CDR3 is TGTGCCAGCAGCTTTCAAGAAGGCGCGGCCCCCTACGAGCAGTACTTC.

In its sample, this clonotype was seen a few times. The V and J genes are TRBV5-1 and TRBJ2-1; TRBD1 aligns across 9 bases. The CDR3 consists of 18 residues. CDR1 and CDR2 from the germline V gene are SGHRS and YFSETQ. Trimming cost V 0 bases and J 0 bases; bases outside gene matches: 7. The CDR3 DNA sequence: TGCGCCAGCAGCTTGGTTTCGGCGGGACAGGGCTCCTACAATGAGCAGTTCTTC. The encoded protein is CASSLVSAGQGSYNEQFF.

The genes are TRBV20-1 and TRBJ2-1, with D perhaps given as TRBD1 or TRBD2 (5 bases each). The CDR3 is 13 residues long. In germline, CDR1 is DFQATT, CDR2 SNEGSKA (reference sequence). Trimming stripped 8 bases from V and 6 bases from J, with 17 bases between. CDR3 in DNA: TGCAGTACTGGGACCCCGGGTATCAATGAGCAGTTCTTC. This translates into CSTGTPGINEQFF.

This clonotype was recorded many times. The V and J genes are TRBV7-2 and TRBJ1-2; D call uncertain. The CDR3 loop spans 12 amino acids. CDR1 SGHTA and CDR2 FQGNSA come from the germline V gene. V was pared by 1 base and J by 2 bases, with 2 bases between. The CDR3 spells CASSLDNYGYTF. The CDR3 bases are TGTGCCAGCAGCTTAGACAACTATGGCTACACCTTC.

Concerning this clonotype: Being one base from a much bigger clone, this may be a read error. The rearrangement uses TRBV12-3 or TRBV12-4 and TRBJ2-1; 9 nucleotides line up with TRBD1. The CDR3 sequence is 15 residues long. The ends lost 10 bases at V and 12 bases at J; junction bases unmatched: 19. CDR3 DNA sequence: TGTGCCACACAAGAGAAGGGACAGGGAAGGTATGGGCAGTTCTTC. This codes for CATQEKGQGRYGQFF.

This sequence joins TRBV12-3 or TRBV12-4 and TRBJ2-7; no firm D call. The CDR3 is made up of 14 amino acids. Trimming took off 2 bases at V and 0 bases at J, with 8 bases between the two ends. CDR3 amino acids: CASSLQANSYEQYF. The CDR3 region has the DNA TGTGCCAGCAGTTTACAGGCGAACTCCTACGAGCAGTACTTC.

The rearrangement joins TRBV4-3 to TRBJ2-7; 8 nucleotides line up with TRBD1. CDR3 length: 15 residues. CDR1 LGHNA and CDR2 YSLEER come from the germline V gene. J was trimmed by 2 bases and V by 0 bases; bases with no gene match: 3. The CDR3 DNA is TGCGCCAGCAGCCAAGAGCAGGGGGCCCCCTACGAGCAGTACTTC. Encoded protein: CASSQEQGAPYEQYF.

This clonotype was counted at least ten times. This CDR3 reads CATSREDTGGYGYTF. The CDR3 nucleotides read TGTGCCACCAGCAGAGAGGATACAGGGGGATATGGCTACACCTTC. V is TRBV15 and J is TRBJ1-2; 8 bases are shared with TRBD1. This CDR3 region has 15 residues. Germline loops: CDR1 LNHNV, CDR2 YYDKDF (reference sequence). The junction had 5 bases not matched to a gene; V was cut back by 0 bases and J by 5 bases.

As for this clonotype: One base away lies a much larger clone, so this may be a sequencing read error. The DNA of the CDR3 is TGCAGCGTTGAAACGGCATCTAGTGAGCAGTACTTC. The encoded protein is CSVETASSEQYF. The chain employs TRBV29-1 and TRBJ2-5; D unclear. V was cut by 2 bases and J by 11 bases, with 15 bases left in between. The CDR3 consists of 12 residues. Germline CDR1 and CDR2: SQVTM and ANQGSEA. Full variable domain (missing parts from reference TRBV29-1 and TRBJ2-5): SAVISQKPSRDICQRGTSLTIQCQVDSQVTMMFWYRQQPGQSLTLIATANQGSEATYESGFVIDKFPISRPNLTFSTLTVSNMSPEDSSIYLCSVETASSEQYFGPGTRLLVL.